This TCR beta chain was retrieved from a study of cytotoxic CD8 clonotypes in ibrutinib-treated CLL (dated by TCRdb to the early 2020s). In the study overall: The cohort included around 15 treatment-naive and ten to twelve relapsed/refractory patients; around 17 were IGHV unmutated. Samples averaged approximately 250,000 productive templates and 94,082 productive rearrangements. Cryopreserved peripheral blood mononuclear cells were collected at three points: before therapy, at response, and at either sustained remission or disease progression. Responses were partial in about 25 patients and complete in 2; after median roughly 69 months follow-up, some 14 stayed in remission and 12 progressed. Samples at response were collected after a median of roughly twelve months of treatment, with a range of about 6 to 40 months. Of the 85 to 95 participants in the trial, about 25 had longitudinal samples available.

What the authors observed across the whole study: Clonality increased at ibrutinib response, stayed stable in sustained remission, and fell back toward baseline at progression. Baseline clonality was found to be higher than that of age-matched healthy donors and was strongly correlated with circulating CD8+ T-cell counts. Sampling times were not matched between sustained-remission and progressing patients, and lymph node repertoires were not studied. Public clonotypes were rare and either shrank or stayed stable during treatment, and the rise in clonality at ibrutinib response reflected expansion of private clonotypes.

For TCR beta library preparation, 2 to 2.5 micrograms of genomic DNA were isolated from cryopreserved PBMCs. High-throughput TCR beta sequencing was performed on longitudinal blood samples from CLL patients receiving ibrutinib monotherapy. The patients took part in an open-label, single-center phase 2 trial of ibrutinib monotherapy. The CDR3 has 15 amino acids, counting the end cysteine and phenylalanine. The kept DNA is CDR3 alone, 45 bases in frame from the first base. Trimming removed 4 bases from V and 0 bases from J; the gene matches leave 6 bases unexplained. CDR1 is given as PRHDT and CDR2 as FYEKMQ, both from the germline V gene (reference sequence). Each clonotype received, on average, 10x coverage in deep resolution sequencing performed on a MiSeq, where the target depth lay between 1 in 1 million and 1 in 200,000 T cells. The immunoSEQ hsTCRB Kit was used to generate the TCR beta libraries. In the source study's methods: ImmunoSEQ Data Assistant and ImmunoSEQ Analyzer were used for data analysis, and V, D and J genes were assigned according to IMGT definitions. Clonality, which ranges from 0 to 1, was calculated as one minus the normalized Shannon entropy of productive rearrangement frequencies. Public clonotype analysis was restricted to overrepresented clonotypes comprising at least 0.05% of each patient's repertoire. Repertoires from some 13 age-matched healthy donors in immuneACCESS were used as clonality controls. In its TCRdb copy, this immuneACCESS table keeps in-frame sequences only and misses some clones. Where compared with another copy, unresolved V genes explain less than half of these, and the others have no known cause. The DNA was the basis for D and trimming; V, J and clone size are from that table. Within this sample are approximately 300,000 clones, with about 77% of them counted one time only. Of the sample, about 6.3% is held by the ten largest clones.

On this clone: Its antigen is not yet known. No qualities accompany the bases; no much larger clone lies one base away.

This sample comprised PBMCs, obtained before ibrutinib treatment. The V and J segments used are TRBV13 and TRBJ2-7, with 7 central nucleotides matching TRBD2. This receptor was taken from a human donor with chronic lymphocytic leukemia. The CDR3 region reads CASSSRLAGSYEQYF. The nucleotide sequence is TGTGCCAGCAGCTCGCGACTAGCAGGCTCCTACGAGCAGTACTTC.